A selection of T cell receptor beta chains follows, all from one sample in a study of radiotherapy plus CTLA-4 blockade in lung cancer. Profiled with immunoSEQ multiplex PCR; TCRdb holds only in-frame clones, not every one. Of some 25,000 clones listed, roughly 70% are singletons. The sample consisted of peripheral blood, taken from a patient treated with radiotherapy plus ipilimumab. These receptors all stem from a human donor with non-small cell lung cancer whose response to radiotherapy plus ipilimumab could not be evaluated. CDR3s include the opening cysteine and the closing phenylalanine or tryptophan. Fields, in order: J gene, clone size, V gene, D gene, CDR3 DNA, CDR3 protein. D genes are given only for firm matches. Expanded clones are given a class, and other clones once, few, many or no size at all.

TRBJ2-7 | NA | TRBV19 | NA | TGTGCCAGTAGTAACGGCTACGAGCAGTACTTC | CASSNGYEQYF
TRBJ1-2 | NA | TRBV7-8 | NA | TGTGCCAGCAGCCGTATTCCTTTGGGGGAGGACTATGGCTACACCTTC | CASSRIPLGEDYGYTF
TRBJ1-5 | few | TRBV28 | NA | TGTGCCAGCAGTCCCTCTGACAGGTCATGGCAGCCCCAGCATTTT | CASSPSDRSWQPQHF
TRBJ2-1 | few | TRBV11-2 | TRBD2 | TGTGCCAGCACATTCCTAGCGGGAGCCCACTCCTACAATGAGCAGTTCTTC | CASTFLAGAHSYNEQFF
TRBJ1-1 | NA | TRBV6-5 | NA | TGTGCCAGCAGTTACCGCGCATTGAACACTGAAGCTTTCTTT | CASSYRALNTEAFF
TRBJ2-7 | NA | TRBV5-1 | NA | TGCGCCAGCAGGCCCACTGCCAGCGGTACTCCCTACGAGCAGTACTTC | CASRPTASGTPYEQYF
TRBJ2-7 | NA | TRBV19 | TRBD1 | TGTGCCAGTAGTGCTACTACAGGGGTCGAGCAGTACTTC | CASSATTGVEQYF
TRBJ1-1 | NA | TRBV27 | NA | TGTGCCAGCAGCCCCCGGCAGGGCGCCACTGAAGCTTTCTTT | CASSPRQGATEAFF
TRBJ2-2 | NA | TRBV4-2 | NA | TGTGCCAGCAGCCAACCCAGCAGGGTATCATCCGGGGAGCTGTTTTTT | CASSQPSRVSSGELFF
TRBJ2-5 | NA | TRBV29-1 | NA | TGCAGCGTGGCCGGGACACTAAAAGAGACCCAGTACTTC | CSVAGTLKETQYF
TRBJ1-1 | NA | TRBV7-6 | NA | TGTGCCAGCAGCCCCTCGGGGGGGGTTGAAGCTTTCTTT | CASSPSGGVEAFF
TRBJ1-1 | NA | TRBV5-1 | NA | TGCGCCAGCTCCGGCGTAGCCTTGGACACTGAAGCTTTCTTT | CASSGVALDTEAFF
TRBJ2-3 | NA | TRBV5-8 | TRBD1 | TGTGCCAGCAGCTTGGCCCGGACAGGGTTGAACACAGATACGCAGTATTTT | CASSLARTGLNTDTQYF
TRBJ2-1 | NA | TRBV7-2 | TRBD2 | TGTGCCAGCAGCTTAGTCGGTACACATAGACTAGCGGGAGGCAATGAGCAGTTCTTC | CASSLVGTHRLAGGNEQFF
TRBJ1-5 | NA | TRBV2 | NA | TGTGCCAGCAGCCCTACGCCCCTCAGCAATCAGCCCCAGCATTTT | CASSPTPLSNQPQHF
TRBJ2-2 | NA | TRBV5-4 | TRBD1 | TGTGCCAGCAGCTTGGGGACAGGGTTCGGGGAGCTGTTTTTT | CASSLGTGFGELFF
TRBJ1-1 | once | TRBV28 | NA | TGTGCCAGCAGCCGGACTTTTGAAGCTTTCTTT | CASSRTFEAFF
TRBJ2-7 | NA | TRBV5-1 | TRBD1 | TGCGCCAGCAGCAATCCAGGGGGCTCCTACGAGCAGTACTTC | CASSNPGGSYEQYF
TRBJ2-2 | few | TRBV11-2 | TRBD1 | TGTGCCAGCAGCGCCGGGACAGAGGAGCTGTTTTTT | CASSAGTEELFF
TRBJ2-1 | NA | TRBV27 | TRBD2 | TGTGCCAGCACCCCCCTGGCTAGCGGGAGGGGCGGGGAGCAGTTCTTC | CASTPLASGRGGEQFF
TRBJ2-3 | NA | TRBV7-9 | TRBD2 | TGTGCCAGCAGCTTACTCCCTAGCGGGAGCACAGATACGCAGTATTTT | CASSLLPSGSTDTQYF
TRBJ2-1 | NA | TRBV2 | TRBD2 | TGTGCCAGCAGTCCTTTTCGGGAGGCATACAATGAGCAGTTCTTC | CASSPFREAYNEQFF
TRBJ2-4 | few | TRBV5-4 | NA | TGTGCCAGCAGCTCTGACTCAGAGGGAAACATTCAGTACTTC | CASSSDSEGNIQYF
TRBJ2-1 | NA | TRBV7-3 | NA | TGTGCCAGCAGCTCGGAGGAGTTACAGGGTGATTACAATGAGCAGTTCTTC | CASSSEELQGDYNEQFF
TRBJ1-4 | few | TRBV7-9 | NA | TGTGCCAGCAGCTTAGTACCCGGCGGAGTAGAAAAACTGTTTTTT | CASSLVPGGVEKLFF
TRBJ2-3 | NA | TRBV2 | NA | TGTGCCAGCAGTGGACAAGGGGCAACAGATACGCAGTATTTT | CASSGQGATDTQYF
TRBJ2-7 | NA | TRBV2 | TRBD1 | TGTGCCAGCAAGGACAGGGGACGCAGACCTACCGAGCAGTACTTC | CASKDRGRRPTEQYF
TRBJ2-1 | NA | TRBV13 | NA | TGTGCCAGCAGCTTACGGGTTTACAATGAGCAGTTCTTC | CASSLRVYNEQFF
TRBJ2-5 | few | TRBV10-3 | TRBD1 | TGTGCCATCAGGGGACAGGGACTAGAGACCCAGTACTTC | CAIRGQGLETQYF
TRBJ1-5 | NA | TRBV10-3 | NA | TGTGCCATCAGAAGCGCGGGGGCTAGCAATCAGCCCCAGCATTTT | CAIRSAGASNQPQHF
TRBJ1-3 | medium-sized | TRBV9 | TRBD1 | TGTGCCAGCAACGAAGGGGGCGGCTGGAGAAACACCATATATTTT | CASNEGGGWRNTIYF
TRBJ2-1 | once | TRBV5-6 | TRBD2 | TGTGCCAGCAGCCAGGGACTACCCAAGCAGTTCTTC | CASSQGLPKQFF
TRBJ1-4 | NA | TRBV11-1 | NA | TGTGCCAGCAGCGAGAGACAGGCTGAAAAACTGTTTTTT | CASSERQAEKLFF
TRBJ1-1 | NA | TRBV5-1 | TRBD1 | TGCGCCAGCAGCCTCGGGACAGGGAACACTGAAGCTTTCTTT | CASSLGTGNTEAFF
TRBJ1-2 | NA | TRBV28 | NA | TGTGCCAGCAGTCAACCTCGCAGGGGACCAGACTATAACTATGGCTACACCTTC | CASSQPRRGPDYNYGYTF
TRBJ2-3 | NA | TRBV27 | TRBD2 | TGTGCCAGCAGTCGGACTAGCGGGATCGCAGATACGCAGTATTTT | CASSRTSGIADTQYF
TRBJ1-3 | few | TRBV2 | NA | TGTGCCAGCAGATCTTACGGTTCCTCTGGAAACACCATATATTTT | CASRSYGSSGNTIYF
TRBJ1-1 | NA | TRBV27 | NA | TGTGCCAGCAGTTTATATTTAGGGGCGGCGAACACTGAAGCTTTCTTT | CASSLYLGAANTEAFF
TRBJ2-3 | NA | TRBV25-1 | TRBD2 | TGTGCCAGTTCGACTAGCGGGAACACAGATACGCAGTATTTT | CASSTSGNTDTQYF
TRBJ2-7 | few | TRBV27 | TRBD1 | TGTGCCAGCAGTTTATCCGACAGGGGTAGGATCGAGCAGTACTTC | CASSLSDRGRIEQYF
TRBJ2-7 | NA | TRBV27 | TRBD2 | TGTGCCAGCCCCGCTAGCGGGAGGCCAAGGAACGAGCAGTACTTC | CASPASGRPRNEQYF
TRBJ1-2 | NA | TRBV7-8 | NA | TGTGCCAGCAGCTTGGCGGGGTTGGGGTATGGCTACACCTTC | CASSLAGLGYGYTF
TRBJ2-3 | NA | TRBV4-3 | TRBD2 | TGCGCCAGCAGCCAAGATCCTCTAGCGGGAGGGCGCGGAGATACGCAGTATTTT | CASSQDPLAGGRGDTQYF
TRBJ2-5 | NA | TRBV5-1 | NA | TGCGCCAGCAGCTCGGAGGGGGCAGAGACCCAGTACTTC | CASSSEGAETQYF
TRBJ2-1 | NA | TRBV11-2 | TRBD2 | TGTGCCAGCAGCACCGGACTAGCGGGAGGCAATGAGCAGTTCTTC | CASSTGLAGGNEQFF
TRBJ1-4 | NA | TRBV28 | NA | TGTGCCAGCAGTACGGCGGGGCAGGACGAAAAACTGTTTTTT | CASSTAGQDEKLFF
TRBJ2-7 | NA | TRBV11-2 | NA | TGTGCCAGCAGCTTAGATCTAAGGGGGGAGCAGTACTTC | CASSLDLRGEQYF
TRBJ2-3 | NA | TRBV5-4 | TRBD2 | TGTGCCAGCAGCTTGGGGTTAGCGGGAGACGTAGATACGCAGTATTTT | CASSLGLAGDVDTQYF
TRBJ2-3 | few | TRBV7-2 | TRBD2 | TGTGCCAGCAGCTTGTCAGCGGGAGGGCAACATACGCAGTATTTT | CASSLSAGGQHTQYF
TRBJ2-7 | NA | TRBV5-4 | TRBD2 | TGTGCCAGCAGCCCCGGACTAGACTACGAGCAGTACTTC | CASSPGLDYEQYF
TRBJ2-1 | NA | TRBV11-1 | NA | TGTGCCAGCAGCTTGTATTGGCGGAATGAGCAGTTCTTC | CASSLYWRNEQFF
TRBJ2-2 | NA | TRBV4-3 | NA | TGCGCCAGCAGCCAAGAACGGAACAGACTAGTCACCGGGGAGCTGTTTTTT | CASSQERNRLVTGELFF
TRBJ2-5 | few | TRBV18 | NA | TGTGCCAGCTCACCAAGTGCGGAGACCCAGTACTTC | CASSPSAETQYF